The rows below give T cell receptor beta chains drawn from one sample of a study of cytomegalovirus exposure and HLA in healthy donors. The assay was immunoSEQ multiplex PCR, and TCRdb's table has in-frame clones only and misses some. There are about 180,000 clones in the sample; more than 75% occur only once, and over 1.5% lies in the top ten. The sample consisted of PBMCs. Every receptor here comes from a man in his forties in good health and CMV-seronegative. The CDR3 runs from the conserved cysteine through the conserved F or W. Each record gives: V gene, clone size, J gene, D gene, CDR3 DNA, CDR3 protein. D genes are given only for firm matches. Clone size appears in some rows only: once, few, many, or a class for an expanded clone.

V gene: TRBV28; clone size: -; J gene: TRBJ1-1; D gene: -; CDR3 DNA: TGTGCCAGCCGTGACACTGAAGCTTTCTTT; CDR3 protein: CASRDTEAFF
V gene: TRBV7-3; clone size: -; J gene: TRBJ2-3; D gene: TRBD2; CDR3 DNA: TGTGCCAGCAGCTTAACGCTAGCGGGCGCGGGGACAGATACGCAGTATTTT; CDR3 protein: CASSLTLAGAGTDTQYF
V gene: TRBV7-8; clone size: few; J gene: TRBJ2-3; D gene: TRBD2; CDR3 DNA: TGTGCCAGCAGCTTTCTAGCGGGAGAACGAGATACGCAGTATTTT; CDR3 protein: CASSFLAGERDTQYF
V gene: TRBV4-3; clone size: -; J gene: TRBJ2-1; D gene: TRBD2; CDR3 DNA: TGCGCCAGCAGCCACCGGACTAGCGGGAGAGGGAATGAGCAGTTCTTC; CDR3 protein: CASSHRTSGRGNEQFF
V gene: TRBV18; clone size: -; J gene: TRBJ2-7; D gene: TRBD1; CDR3 DNA: TGTGCCAGCTCACCATATCAGGGGGCCTACGAGCAGTACTTC; CDR3 protein: CASSPYQGAYEQYF
V gene: TRBV5-1; clone size: -; J gene: TRBJ1-4; D gene: -; CDR3 DNA: TGCGCCAGCAGGGTACAGGGCCGAACTAATGAAAAACTGTTTTTT; CDR3 protein: CASRVQGRTNEKLFF
V gene: TRBV30; clone size: -; J gene: TRBJ1-1; D gene: -; CDR3 DNA: TGTGCCTGGAGCACCGACAGCGAAGCTTTCTTT; CDR3 protein: CAWSTDSEAFF
V gene: TRBV4-1; clone size: -; J gene: TRBJ1-2; D gene: TRBD1; CDR3 DNA: TGCGCCAGCAGCCAAGAAAGCACAGGGGTTGGCTATGGCTACACCTTC; CDR3 protein: CASSQESTGVGYGYTF
V gene: TRBV28; clone size: -; J gene: TRBJ2-2; D gene: -; CDR3 DNA: TGTGCCAGCAGCCTAGGGGGGGCGTACACCGGGGAGCTGTTTTTT; CDR3 protein: CASSLGGAYTGELFF
V gene: TRBV19; clone size: -; J gene: TRBJ2-7; D gene: TRBD2; CDR3 DNA: TGTGCCAGTAGTATAAGGGCTAGCGGGTCCTACGAGCAGTACTTC; CDR3 protein: CASSIRASGSYEQYF
V gene: TRBV7-9; clone size: -; J gene: TRBJ2-3; D gene: -; CDR3 DNA: TGTGCCAGCAGCTTAGTGGTGGGGGCCGATACGCAGTATTTT; CDR3 protein: CASSLVVGADTQYF
V gene: TRBV21-1; clone size: -; J gene: TRBJ2-1; D gene: -; CDR3 DNA: TGTGCCAGCAGCAAAGGTGGGACTAGCGGGACGACCTACAATGAGCAGTTCTTC; CDR3 protein: CASSKGGTSGTTYNEQFF
V gene: TRBV19; clone size: -; J gene: TRBJ1-2; D gene: -; CDR3 DNA: TGTGCCAGTAGTATAACAGGGACCTATGGCTACACCTTC; CDR3 protein: CASSITGTYGYTF
V gene: TRBV5-4; clone size: few; J gene: TRBJ2-2; D gene: TRBD2; CDR3 DNA: TGTGCCAGCAGCCAGACTAGCGGGAGAAACCGGGAGCTGTTTTTT; CDR3 protein: CASSQTSGRNRELFF
V gene: TRBV5-8; clone size: -; J gene: TRBJ1-1; D gene: -; CDR3 DNA: TGTGCCAGCAGCTCGACAACAAGGAGGGAAGCTTTCTTT; CDR3 protein: CASSSTTRREAFF
V gene: TRBV7-9; clone size: -; J gene: TRBJ1-1; D gene: -; CDR3 DNA: TGTGCCAGCAGCATTAGACAGGCCCCCCAGGGGCAAGCTTTCTTT; CDR3 protein: CASSIRQAPQGQAFF
V gene: TRBV5-6; clone size: -; J gene: TRBJ1-4; D gene: TRBD1; CDR3 DNA: TGTGCCAGCAGCCCGACGGGACAGTTTAATGAAAAACTGTTTTTT; CDR3 protein: CASSPTGQFNEKLFF
V gene: TRBV6-6; clone size: -; J gene: TRBJ1-5; D gene: -; CDR3 DNA: TGTGCCAGCAGTTACGGGGGCCGCAATCAGCCCCAGCATTTT; CDR3 protein: CASSYGGRNQPQHF
V gene: TRBV19; clone size: -; J gene: TRBJ2-3; D gene: -; CDR3 DNA: TGTGCCAGTAGACCCACAGGAGCCACAGATACGCAGTATTTT; CDR3 protein: CASRPTGATDTQYF
V gene: TRBV20-1; clone size: -; J gene: TRBJ2-3; D gene: TRBD1; CDR3 DNA: TGCACCCCGGACAGGGGGCTACCTTTT; CDR3 protein: CTPDRGLPF
V gene: TRBV5-4; clone size: -; J gene: TRBJ2-1; D gene: TRBD2; CDR3 DNA: TGTGCCAGCAGCACTCCCCTAGCGGGAGCCCCCTACAATGAGCAGTTCTTC; CDR3 protein: CASSTPLAGAPYNEQFF
V gene: TRBV5-4; clone size: -; J gene: TRBJ2-7; D gene: TRBD2; CDR3 DNA: TGTGCCAGCAGCCCAACTAGCGGCCCCTACGAGCAGTACTTC; CDR3 protein: CASSPTSGPYEQYF
V gene: TRBV7-2; clone size: -; J gene: TRBJ2-5; D gene: -; CDR3 DNA: TGTGCCAGCAGCCAAACAGTAGAGACCCAGTACTTC; CDR3 protein: CASSQTVETQYF
V gene: TRBV6-4; clone size: -; J gene: TRBJ2-2; D gene: -; CDR3 DNA: TGTGCCAGCAGTGCAGCGTACACTAACACCGGGGAGCTGTTTTTT; CDR3 protein: CASSAAYTNTGELFF
V gene: TRBV27; clone size: -; J gene: TRBJ1-2; D gene: TRBD1; CDR3 DNA: TGTGCCAGCAGTTTTCACAACAGGGGCCGGGATAACTATGGCTACACCTTC; CDR3 protein: CASSFHNRGRDNYGYTF
V gene: TRBV21-1; clone size: -; J gene: TRBJ1-1; D gene: -; CDR3 DNA: TGTGCCAGCAGCAAAGAGATGGGGGCGGTCACTGAAGCTTTCTTT; CDR3 protein: CASSKEMGAVTEAFF
V gene: TRBV14; clone size: once; J gene: TRBJ1-3; D gene: -; CDR3 DNA: TGTGCCAGCAGCCTCACAGGGTCCTCTGGAAACACCATATATTTT; CDR3 protein: CASSLTGSSGNTIYF
V gene: TRBV2; clone size: few; J gene: TRBJ2-7; D gene: -; CDR3 DNA: TGTGCCAGCAGTTCCACCGGGGGGCTCTCCTACGAGCAGTACTTC; CDR3 protein: CASSSTGGLSYEQYF
V gene: TRBV28; clone size: -; J gene: TRBJ1-2; D gene: -; CDR3 DNA: TGTGCCAGCAGTTTACTCGGACAGACTAACTATGGCTACACCTTC; CDR3 protein: CASSLLGQTNYGYTF
V gene: TRBV28; clone size: once; J gene: TRBJ2-7; D gene: -; CDR3 DNA: TGTGCCAGCAGGAATACCGCAGGGGGGCGGTCCTACGAGCAGTACTTC; CDR3 protein: CASRNTAGGRSYEQYF
V gene: TRBV28; clone size: -; J gene: TRBJ1-1; D gene: -; CDR3 DNA: TGTGCCAGCAGAACTACAGGAGTCACTGAAGCTTTCTTT; CDR3 protein: CASRTTGVTEAFF
V gene: TRBV30; clone size: -; J gene: TRBJ2-5; D gene: -; CDR3 DNA: TGTGCCTGGGCTAGAAACAAGGAGACCCAGTACTTC; CDR3 protein: CAWARNKETQYF
V gene: TRBV4-1; clone size: -; J gene: TRBJ1-2; D gene: -; CDR3 DNA: TGCGCCAGCAGCCAGCCGTCACGGGGAAGCAGCTATGGCTACACCTTC; CDR3 protein: CASSQPSRGSSYGYTF